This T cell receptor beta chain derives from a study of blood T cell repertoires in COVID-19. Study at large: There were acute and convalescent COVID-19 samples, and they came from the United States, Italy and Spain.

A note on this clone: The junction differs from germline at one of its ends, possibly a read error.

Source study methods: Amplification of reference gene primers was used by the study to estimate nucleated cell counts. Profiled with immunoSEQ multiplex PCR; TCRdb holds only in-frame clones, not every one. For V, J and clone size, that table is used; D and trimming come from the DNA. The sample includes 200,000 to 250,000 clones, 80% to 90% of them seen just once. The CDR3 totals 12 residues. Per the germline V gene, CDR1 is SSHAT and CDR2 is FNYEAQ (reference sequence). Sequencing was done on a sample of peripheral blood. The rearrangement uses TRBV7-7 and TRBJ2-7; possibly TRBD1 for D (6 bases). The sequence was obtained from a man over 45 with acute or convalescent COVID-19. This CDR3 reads CASSPESAGVDF. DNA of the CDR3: TGTGCCAGCAGCCCAGAGTCAGCAGGGGTGGACTTC.